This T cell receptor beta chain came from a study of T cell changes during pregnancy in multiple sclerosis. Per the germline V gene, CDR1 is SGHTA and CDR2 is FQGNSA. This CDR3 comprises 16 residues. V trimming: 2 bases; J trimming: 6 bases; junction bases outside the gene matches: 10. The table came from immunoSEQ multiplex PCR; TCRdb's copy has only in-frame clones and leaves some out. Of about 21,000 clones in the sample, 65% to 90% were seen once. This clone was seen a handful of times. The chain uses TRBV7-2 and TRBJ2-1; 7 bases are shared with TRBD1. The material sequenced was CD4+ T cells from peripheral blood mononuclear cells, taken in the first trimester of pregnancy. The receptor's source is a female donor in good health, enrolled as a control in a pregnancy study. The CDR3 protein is CASSLIKGGAGNEQFF. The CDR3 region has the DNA TGTGCCAGCAGCTTAATTAAAGGGGGCGCGGGCAATGAGCAGTTCTTC.